Each of the 24 T cell receptor beta chains below was sequenced from the same sample in a study of shared clonotypes between healthy human individuals. This table comes from immunoSEQ multiplex PCR, and its TCRdb copy is limited to in-frame clones, with some not included. The table lists some 2.1 million clones, about 95% of them singletons. Naivety among CD8 cells was defined by CD45RO negativity and positive CCR7 selection, thereby excluding terminally differentiated effector memory CD45RA+ cells. Sequenced sample: naive CD8+ T cells sorted from blood. The receptor source for this set is a man aged 18-30 years in good health.

The sample holds a few counts of this clone. The V call is TRBV5-6, the J call TRBJ1-1; tentatively, D is TRBD1 (5 bases). Germline V gives CDR1 SGHDT, CDR2 YYEEEE. CDR3 size: 13 residues. V was clipped by 4 bases and J by 1 base, with 8 bases between them. The CDR3 DNA is TGTGCCAGCAGCCCCAGGGAGAACACTGAAGCTTTCTTT. Translated: CASSPRENTEAFF. Filled out from reference TRBV5-6 and TRBJ1-1, the complete variable domain reads DAGVTQSPTHLIKTRGQQVTLRCSPKSGHDTVSWYQQALGQGPQFIFQYYEEEERQRGNFPDRFSGHQFPNYSSELNVNALLLGDSALYLCASSPRENTEAFFGQGTRLTVV.

The V gene is TRBV13, the J gene TRBJ2-7, with 7 bases matching TRBD1. Germline V lookup: CDR1 PRHDT, CDR2 FYEKMQ (reference sequence). The CDR3 has 17 residues. V trimming: 0 bases; J trimming: 1 base; junction bases outside the gene matches: 9. CDR3 coding DNA: TGTGCCAGCAGCTTAGGCCTTGAGGGGGCCGTTTCCTACGAGCAGTACTTC. As protein: CASSLGLEGAVSYEQYF.

The chain couples TRBV6-1 to TRBJ2-3; D possibly uses TRBD1 or TRBD2 (6 bases each). V shed 2 bases and J shed 3 bases, with 15 bases lying between them. The CDR3 has 16 amino acids. Germline V gives CDR1 MNHNS, CDR2 SASEGT. The CDR3 is CASSESVTGLTDTQYF. In DNA, the CDR3 is TGTGCCAGCAGTGAATCCGTGACAGGACTAACAGATACGCAGTATTTT.

The chain uses TRBV20-1 and TRBJ2-7; D is possibly TRBD1 (6 bases). Looked up from germline, CDR1 is DFQATT and CDR2 is SNEGSKA (reference sequence). V dropped 7 bases and J dropped 4 bases, with 11 bases sitting between them. The CDR3 spans 11 residues. CDR3 nucleotides: TGCAGTGTTTCGGACAGTTACGAGCAGTACTTC. Its translation: CSVSDSYEQYF.

This chain joins TRBV13 and TRBJ1-2, with D unclear. Germline values: CDR1 PRHDT, CDR2 FYEKMQ (reference sequence). Trimming removed 5 bases at V and 4 bases at J, with 11 bases between. The CDR3 loop spans 13 amino acids. CDR3: CASSLREAYGYTF. CDR3 sequence (DNA): TGTGCCAGCAGCCTCCGTGAAGCCTATGGCTACACCTTC.

This clone was detected only once. The chain combines TRBV7-8 with TRBJ2-1; no definite D call. Between the trimmed V and J ends, which lost 2 bases and 5 bases, there was a span of 7 bases. The germline V gene has CDR1 SGHVS and CDR2 FQNEAQ. The CDR3 is made up of 13 amino acids. CDR3 DNA sequence: TGTGCCAGCAGCTTAAACCCGAACAATGAGCAGTTCTTC. The encoded protein is CASSLNPNNEQFF.

This sequence joins TRBV13 and TRBJ2-3; D is possibly TRBD1 (6 bases). There are 15 residues in the CDR3. CDR1 and CDR2 (germline): PRHDT, FYEKMQ (reference sequence). V was cut by 6 bases and J by 7 bases, with 20 bases left in between. This chain's CDR3 is CASSPRDRSSYTQYF. The CDR3, as DNA: TGTGCCAGCAGTCCCCGTGACAGGAGCTCTTATACGCAGTATTTT.

Points on this clone: The sample has other DNA sequences that encode this CDR3 too. The chain employs TRBV7-9 and TRBJ2-7, with 9 bases lining up with TRBD1. The V gene end was trimmed by 5 bases and the J gene end by 3 bases; junction bases not matched to a gene: 5. Germline CDR1 SEHNR, CDR2 FQNEAQ (reference sequence). CDR3 length: 14 amino acids. The CDR3 DNA reads as TGTGCCAGCAGCCCCGGGACAGGGAACTACGAGCAGTACTTC. Translating gives CASSPGTGNYEQYF.

This rearrangement joins TRBV9 to TRBJ1-6; the D gene is possibly TRBD1 (5 bases). The germline V and J ends were trimmed by 2 bases and 3 bases, with 12 bases remaining between them. CDR3 length: 16 amino acids. The V gene's germline CDR1 is SGDLS and CDR2 YYNGEE. The CDR3 region is CASSVFQGDYNSPLHF. The CDR3 nucleotides are TGTGCCAGCAGCGTTTTTCAAGGGGACTATAATTCACCCCTCCACTTT.

This clone came up a few times. The V call is TRBV5-1, the J call TRBJ1-2; D unresolved. The germline V gene has CDR1 SGHRS and CDR2 YFSETQ. The V end lost 0 bases, the J end lost 7 bases, and 7 bases lay between the germline ends. This CDR3 spans 12 amino acids. The CDR3 DNA reads TGCGCCAGCAGCTTGGACGGAGTTGGCTACACCTTC. Translation: CASSLDGVGYTF.

J is TRBJ2-1 and V is TRBV7-2; a possible D gene is TRBD1 (6 bases). V lost 4 bases, J lost 4 bases, and 8 bases lay in between. The CDR3 spans 13 residues. Germline CDR1 reads SGHTA; CDR2 reads FQGNSA. CDR3 DNA: TGTGCCAGCAGCTGGGACAATTACAATGAGCAGTTCTTC. Translated: CASSWDNYNEQFF.

With regard to this clone: This specimen includes other DNA sequences encoding the same CDR3. V and J are TRBV7-9 and TRBJ2-7, with 8 bases aligning to TRBD1. There are 13 residues in the CDR3. With V trimmed by 5 bases and J by 2 bases, 2 bases remained unmatched. Germline CDR1 and CDR2: SEHNR and FQNEAQ (reference sequence). CDR3 nucleotides: TGTGCCAGCAGCGGACAGGGAGCCTACGAGCAGTACTTC. Translated, it gives CASSGQGAYEQYF.

DNA of the CDR3: TGTGCCAGCAGTTTATCTTTCGGGAACAACTATGGCTACACCTTC. It yields the protein CASSLSFGNNYGYTF. This chain links TRBV28 with TRBJ1-2; D ambiguous. The CDR3 covers 15 residues. The germline V and J ends were trimmed by 1 base and 2 bases, with 11 bases remaining between them. Per germline, CDR1 MDHEN and CDR2 SYDVKM.

For this clone: Other nucleotide sequences from this sample produce the same CDR3. J is TRBJ2-7 and V is TRBV9; D not certain. V was trimmed by 0 bases and J by 1 base, leaving 5 bases between them. Germline lookup yields CDR1 SGDLS and CDR2 YYNGEE. The CDR3 length is 13 residues. This CDR3 reads CASSVDDSYEQYF. The CDR3 region has the DNA TGTGCCAGCAGCGTAGACGATTCCTACGAGCAGTACTTC.

The chain employs TRBV7-9 and TRBJ2-7, with no clear D. CDR1 is SEHNR, CDR2 FQNEAQ, per germline (reference sequence). The CDR3 totals 14 residues. V was trimmed by 5 bases and J by 2 bases, leaving 13 bases between them. Here the CDR3 DNA reads TGTGCCAGCAGCGAAGAGACACCCACCTACGAGCAGTACTTC. It codes for CASSEETPTYEQYF. The entire variable domain, with the rest obtained from reference TRBV7-9 and TRBJ2-7, is as follows: DTGVSQNPRHKITKRGQNVTFRCDPISEHNRLYWYRQTLGQGPEFLTYFQNEAQLEKSRLLSDRFSAERPKGSFSTLEIQRTEQGDSAMYLCASSEETPTYEQYFGPGTRLTVT.

This clone was counted once. V gene TRBV7-8 combines with J gene TRBJ1-1; weak D call: TRBD1 (6 bases). The CDR3 runs to 15 residues. V dropped 2 bases and J dropped 5 bases, with 15 bases sitting between them. Germline-derived CDR1 and CDR2 are SGHVS and FQNEAQ. CDR3 in amino acids: CASSLYSGAMTEAFF. CDR3 nucleotides: TGTGCCAGCAGCTTATATTCGGGGGCGATGACTGAAGCTTTCTTT.

This clone was seen only once. In DNA, the CDR3 is TGTGCCAGCAGAGAATTTAGACTCCTCGACCAAGAGACCCAGTACTTC. It codes for CASREFRLLDQETQYF. J is TRBJ2-5 and V is TRBV6-1; D call uncertain. Germline CDR1 and CDR2: MNHNS and SASEGT. Trimming stripped 6 bases from V and 0 bases from J, with 17 bases between. The CDR3 is 16 residues long.

The rearrangement uses TRBV6-6 and TRBJ2-3; D uncertain. The CDR3 has 14 amino acids. Trimming took off 7 bases at V and 0 bases at J, with 11 bases between the two ends. From germline, CDR1 is MNHNY and CDR2 SVGAGI (reference sequence). The CDR3 DNA is TGTGCCAGCATCCCCGTGGTTAGCACAGATACGCAGTATTTT. Translation: CASIPVVSTDTQYF.

V usage is TRBV29-1 and J usage is TRBJ2-7, with D perhaps matching TRBD1 (7 bases). Trimming pared 6 bases from V and 3 bases from J, leaving 18 bases between. The V gene's germline CDR1 is SQVTM and CDR2 ANQGSEA. This CDR3 spans 14 amino acids. The CDR3: CSVAINRGGYEQYF. The DNA for the CDR3 is TGCAGCGTGGCGATTAACAGGGGAGGCTACGAGCAGTACTTC.

The chain uses TRBV4-1 and TRBJ1-2, with D tentatively TRBD1 (6 bases). The V gene's germline CDR1 is MGHRA and CDR2 YSYEKL. V was trimmed by 3 bases and J by 0 bases, leaving 14 bases between them. The CDR3 contains 16 residues. CDR3 bases: TGCGCCAGCAGCCAGCGGGGGGCGCTCTCTAACTATGGCTACACCTTC. It is translated as CASSQRGALSNYGYTF.

The chain has TRBV5-1 and TRBJ1-6, with D tentatively TRBD1 (5 bases). The length of the CDR3 is 12 residues. From germline, CDR1 is SGHRS and CDR2 YFSETQ. V dropped 7 bases and J dropped 8 bases, with 10 bases sitting between them. CDR3 residues: CASSWGDSPLHF. The CDR3, as DNA: TGCGCCAGCTCTTGGGGGGATTCACCCCTCCACTTT.

The chain carries TRBV7-9 and TRBJ1-1; D is perhaps TRBD1 (5 bases). Germline CDR1 is SEHNR and CDR2 is FQNEAQ (reference sequence). This CDR3 has 15 amino acids. V was trimmed by 1 base and J by 6 bases, leaving 15 bases between them. CDR3 bases: TGTGCCAGCAGCTTAGTTGGCGGGGCGCGAGCTGAAGCTTTCTTT. Translating gives CASSLVGGARAEAFF.

The chain has TRBV5-4 and TRBJ2-1; no clear D. Germline V gene data show CDR1 as SGHNT and CDR2 as YYREEE (reference sequence). V lost 4 bases, J lost 9 bases, and 8 bases lay in between. The CDR3 consists of 11 residues. DNA for the CDR3: TGTGCCAGCAGCGCGAATAGTGAGCAGTTCTTC. Protein: CASSANSEQFF.

The count of this clone is one. The chain links TRBV19 to TRBJ1-2; 9 bases align to TRBD1. Germline CDR1 and CDR2: LNHDA and SQIVND (reference sequence). The V gene end was trimmed by 3 bases and the J gene end by 2 bases; junction bases not matched to a gene: 4. The CDR3 is made up of 15 amino acids. The CDR3 is CASSIRDRVNYGYTF. CDR3 nucleotides: TGTGCCAGTAGTATCCGGGACAGGGTGAACTATGGCTACACCTTC.